Listed below are T cell receptor beta chains from one sample, sequenced in a study of regulatory T cells in long-lasting Graves disease. TCRdb used MiXCR to reprocess the multiplex PCR reads, holding one entry per CDR3 protein. The sample holds almost 350,000 distinct CDR3 sequences; about 19% are singletons and the top ten take just under 30%. The sequencing here drew on peripheral blood mononuclear cells (PBMCs), taken when the disease was refractory, from a patient treated with antithyroid drugs. These receptors all stem from a female donor with Graves disease. CDR3s include the opening cysteine and the closing phenylalanine or tryptophan. D genes are given only for firm matches. Clone size, where shown, is once, few, many, or a class for clones that have expanded.

abundance	v_gene	d_gene	j_gene	CDR3aa	CDR3nt
many	TRBV18	-	TRBJ2-6	CASSPGVGANVLTF	TGTGCCAGCTCACCAGGAGTTGGGGCCAACGTCCTGACTTTC
few	TRBV6-1	-	TRBJ1-1	CALGGTNTEAFF	TGTGCCCTCGGGGGCACGAACACTGAAGCTTTCTTT
many	TRBV10-3	TRBD2	TRBJ2-2	CAISESLREGRTGELFF	TGTGCCATCAGTGAGTCGCTGAGGGAGGGCCGAACCGGGGAGCTGTTTTTT
-	TRBV4-3	TRBD1	TRBJ2-5	CASSQGSRQGQETQYF	TGCGCCAGCAGCCAAGGCTCTCGACAGGGCCAAGAGACCCAGTACTTC
few	TRBV5-1	TRBD2	TRBJ2-7	CASSHPGLGYSSSYEQYF	TGCGCCAGCAGCCACCCTGGACTAGGGTATTCGAGCTCCTACGAGCAGTACTTC
-	TRBV27	TRBD1	TRBJ1-6	CASSLTSGTGARPLHF	TGTGCCAGCAGTTTGACCTCCGGGACAGGGGCCCGGCCCCTCCACTTT
few	TRBV15	-	TRBJ2-7	CATSLGIYEQYF	TGTGCCACCAGCTTGGGAATCTACGAGCAGTACTTC
many	TRBV12-3/TRBV12-4	-	TRBJ1-1	CASSNGQNEAFF	TGTGCCAGCAGTAACGGACAGAATGAAGCTTTCTTT
-	TRBV2	TRBD1	TRBJ2-1	CASTWDRAFGQFF	TGTGCCAGCACGTGGGACAGGGCGTTTGGGCAGTTCTTC
-	TRBV18	-	TRBJ2-2	CASSPSPGAGELFF	TGTGCCAGCTCACCATCCCCCGGAGCCGGGGAGCTGTTTTTT
-	TRBV30	-	TRBJ2-2	CACRGGTNTGELFF	TGTGCCTGTCGAGGGGGGACGAACACCGGGGAGCTGTTTTTT
few	TRBV18	-	TRBJ1-1	CASSPGLTRRTEAFF	TGTGCCAGCTCACCGGGGCTCACAAGACGGACTGAAGCTTTCTTT
-	TRBV15	-	TRBJ2-4	CATSLGRGPKNIQYF	TGTGCCACCAGTCTGGGCCGGGGGCCGAAAAACATTCAGTACTTC
-	TRBV28	TRBD1	TRBJ2-7	CAIGLDRAGYEQYF	TGTGCCATCGGCTTGGACAGGGCCGGCTACGAGCAGTACTTC
few	TRBV11-2	TRBD1	TRBJ2-3	CASSLRQGNPGTDTQYF	TGTGCCAGCAGCTTAAGACAGGGGAATCCTGGCACAGATACGCAGTATTTT
-	TRBV4-1	TRBD1	TRBJ2-7	CASSQEGDRSSYEQYF	TGCGCCAGCAGCCAAGAAGGGGACAGGAGCTCCTACGAGCAGTACTTC
many	TRBV12-3/TRBV12-4	-	TRBJ2-7	CASRPLGGSEDEQYF	TGTGCCAGCAGACCTCTAGGGGGTAGTGAGGACGAGCAGTACTTC
few	TRBV4-1	-	TRBJ1-5	CASSQVRRYSNQPQHF	TGCGCCAGCAGCCAAGTAAGGAGGTATAGCAATCAGCCCCAGCATTTT
-	TRBV6-5	-	TRBJ2-3	CASSYSPLITDTQYF	TGTGCCAGCAGTTACTCGCCTTTGATCACAGATACGCAGTATTTT
-	TRBV20-1	TRBD2	TRBJ2-3	CSASYHLAGRQNTQYF	TGCAGTGCTAGTTACCATCTAGCGGGAAGACAAAATACGCAGTATTTT
-	TRBV6-2/TRBV6-3	-	TRBJ1-1	CASSYSRESPEAFF	TGTGCCAGCAGTTACTCTAGGGAAAGTCCTGAAGCTTTCTTT
few	TRBV19	-	TRBJ2-2	CASHPFRRRDRPNTGELFF	TGTGCCAGCCACCCATTCCGACGCAGAGATAGGCCGAACACCGGGGAGCTGTTTTTT
few	TRBV19	-	TRBJ2-7	CASSIQSGAYEQYF	TGTGCCAGTAGTATCCAATCAGGGGCCTACGAGCAGTACTTC
few	TRBV24-1	-	TRBJ2-5	CATSDAHIQTQYF	TGTGCCACCAGTGACGCCCACATCCAGACCCAGTACTTC
few	TRBV9	-	TRBJ1-4	CASSAQSLANEKLFF	TGTGCCAGCAGCGCTCAGAGTCTCGCTAATGAAAAACTGTTTTTT
-	TRBV4-1	-	TRBJ2-2	CASSGWENTGELFF	TGCGCCAGCAGCGGGTGGGAAAACACCGGGGAGCTGTTTTTT
many	TRBV18	-	TRBJ1-1	CASSPRQMRDTEAFF	TGTGCCAGCTCACCACGGCAGATGCGAGACACTGAAGCTTTCTTT
many	TRBV24-1	TRBD1	TRBJ2-5	CATSTGARETQYF	TGTGCCACCAGTACAGGGGCCCGGGAGACCCAGTACTTC
many	TRBV6-1	TRBD1	TRBJ1-6	CASSELPLGQGYSPLHF	TGTGCCAGCAGTGAACTGCCCTTGGGACAGGGTTATTCACCCCTCCACTTT